The 18 T cell receptor beta chains given below trace back to one sample, sequenced in a study of vaccination effects on CD4 cells after COVID-19. The culture ran for around ten days before CD4+ T cells were isolated. Generated by immunoSEQ multiplex PCR, the TCRdb table keeps only in-frame clones and is missing some. The table has 70,000 to 75,000 clones, 70% to 80% seen once; the top ten hold under 2.5%. For these TCRs, the target antigens are not known. This sample comprised CD4+ T cells from PBMCs cultured without peptide, obtained before COVID-19 vaccination. The receptors were gathered from a human donor who received a COVID-19 vaccine.

This clone was seen once. V and J are TRBV7-8 and TRBJ1-6; TRBD1 might be the D (6 bases). With 7 bases removed from V and 7 bases from J, the gap between germline ends came to 14 bases. Germline V CDR1 and CDR2: SGHVS, FQNEAQ. CDR3 size: 14 residues. CDR3 loop: CASTGGGPNSPLHF. The CDR3 DNA is TGTGCCAGCACCGGGGGGGGGCCCAATTCACCCCTCCACTTT. Variable domain in full (rest from reference TRBV7-8 and TRBJ1-6): GAGVSQSPRYKVAKRGQDVALRCDPISGHVSLFWYQQALGQGPEFLTYFQNEAQLDKSGLPSDRFFAERPEGSVSTLKIQRTQQEDSAVYLCASTGGGPNSPLHFGNGTRLTVT.

The chain is built from TRBV10-3 and TRBJ1-5, with TRBD1 as a possible D gene (5 bases). CDR3 length: 14 residues. The germline V gene has CDR1 ENHRY and CDR2 SYGVKD. Trimming removed 10 bases from V and 0 bases from J, with 13 bases in between. CDR3 sequence: CATTGADSNQPQHF. CDR3 bases: TGTGCCACCACAGGTGCCGATAGCAATCAGCCCCAGCATTTT.

The chain carries TRBV5-1 and TRBJ2-3, with D uncertain. The germline gives CDR1 SGHRS, CDR2 YFSETQ. CDR3 size: 14 residues. With 1 base removed from V and 8 bases from J, the gap between germline ends came to 14 bases. The CDR3 DNA follows: TGCGCCAGCAGCTTGAACACATTACTAACTACGCAGTATTTT. Its protein product is CASSLNTLLTTQYF.

J is TRBJ2-2 and V is TRBV6-6, with 8 positions matching TRBD2. The CDR3 consists of 15 residues. Trimming removed 0 bases from V and 6 bases from J; junction bases left unmatched: 3. Germline V gene sequence: CDR1 MNHNY, CDR2 SVGAGI (reference sequence). The CDR3 is CASSYSAGGPGELFF. The CDR3 bases are TGTGCCAGCAGTTACTCTGCGGGGGGCCCCGGGGAGCTGTTTTTT.

On this clone itself: At one boundary the junction diverges from the germline segment, which might be a read error. In nucleotides, the CDR3 is TGCGCCAGCGGCCAGGACAGGGAATCAGATACGCAGTATTTT. Translated, it gives CASGQDRESDTQYF. V gene TRBV4-3 combines with J gene TRBJ2-3, with 8 bases aligning to TRBD1. The CDR3 covers 14 residues. Germline lookup yields CDR1 LGHNA and CDR2 YSLEER.

V usage is TRBV5-8 and J usage is TRBJ2-5; 8 bases agree with TRBD2. Germline loops: CDR1 SGHTS, CDR2 YDEGEE. CDR3 length equals 15 residues. V dropped 0 bases and J dropped 5; count of bases not matched to a gene: 6. In DNA form, the CDR3 reads TGTGCCAGCAGCTTGGGAGCGGGGGCAGGGGAGACCCAGTACTTC. Translation gives CASSLGAGAGETQYF.

A few counts support this clone. This chain uses TRBV5-6 with TRBJ2-1, with TRBD1 matching over 7 bases. Germline V gene lookup returns CDR1 SGHDT and CDR2 YYEEEE. The V gene end was trimmed by 3 bases and the J gene end by 5 bases; junction bases not matched to a gene: 8. This CDR3 has 15 residues. The CDR3 DNA reads as TGTGCCAGCAGCTCTGCGAGACAGGGTCACAATGAGCAGTTCTTC. Translation: CASSSARQGHNEQFF.

The CDR3 region has the DNA TGCGCCAGCAGCTTGGACGGGACAGGGGCCTACGAGCAGTACGTC. Its translation is CASSLDGTGAYEQYV. This chain joins TRBV5-1 and TRBJ2-7; TRBD1 aligns across 10 bases. The length of the CDR3 is 15 residues. With V trimmed by 0 bases and J by 2 bases, 2 bases remained unmatched. The V gene's germline CDR1 is SGHRS and CDR2 YFSETQ.

The V call is TRBV5-1, the J call TRBJ1-1; D is ambiguous. The ends were cut back, 1 base at V and 9 bases at J, with 13 bases in the middle. CDR3 length: 13 residues. Germline assignment: CDR1 SGHRS and CDR2 YFSETQ. The CDR3 nucleotides are TGCGCCAGCAGCTTGCAGTTAACAGATAAAGCTTTCTTT. This translates into CASSLQLTDKAFF.

The rearrangement links TRBV5-1 to TRBJ2-5, with 8 bases fitting TRBD2. Germline CDR1 reads SGHRS; CDR2 reads YFSETQ. V lost 0 bases, J lost 5 bases, and 6 bases stayed unmatched. The CDR3 is 15 amino acids. The CDR3 bases are TGCGCCAGCAGCTTGGCCCCGACTAGCGACGAGACCCAGTACTTC. Translating gives CASSLAPTSDETQYF.

The rearrangement joins TRBV11-2 to TRBJ2-2; possible D gene TRBD2, 6 bases. The CDR3 has 18 amino acids. The V end lost 4 bases, the J end lost 6 bases, and 24 bases lay between the germline ends. The germline V gene encodes CDR1 SGHAT and CDR2 FQNNGV. CDR3 coding DNA: TGTGCCAGCAGCTGGGAAATCGATGGGTCGGGGGTGTCCGGGGAGCTGTTTTTT. This codes for CASSWEIDGSGVSGELFF. Together with reference TRBV11-2 and TRBJ2-2, the CDR3 gives the full variable domain: EAGVAQSPRYKIIEKRQSVAFWCNPISGHATLYWYQQILGQGPKLLIQFQNNGVVDDSQLPKDRFSAERLKGVDSTLKIQPAKLEDSAVYLCASSWEIDGSGVSGELFFGEGSRLTVL.

V usage is TRBV7-2 and J usage is TRBJ2-1, with D perhaps matching TRBD1 or TRBD2 (5 bases each). The germline V and J ends were trimmed by 5 bases and 5 bases, with 16 bases remaining between them. The V gene's germline CDR1 is SGHTA and CDR2 FQGNSA. The CDR3 extends over 15 amino acids. CDR3 coding DNA: TGTGCCAGCAGCCCCCCCGGGACGCCCGACAATGAGCAGTTCTTC. Translated, it gives CASSPPGTPDNEQFF.

This clone was found once. V and J are TRBV7-3 and TRBJ2-3; 9 positions match TRBD2. Germline CDR1 SGHTA, CDR2 FQGTGA. This CDR3 region has 17 residues. J gave up 0 bases and V 5 bases, and 9 bases lay outside the gene matches. DNA of the CDR3: TGTGCCAGCAGCAGCCAGACTAGCGGAACTAGCACAGATACGCAGTATTTT. It is translated as CASSSQTSGTSTDTQYF.

The chain uses TRBV19 and TRBJ1-5; TRBD1 aligns across 8 bases. The CDR3 sequence is 15 residues long. J gave up 0 bases and V 8 bases, and 6 bases lay outside the gene matches. Germline V lookup: CDR1 LNHDA, CDR2 SQIVND (reference sequence). CDR3 DNA: TGTGCCAGTTTGGACAGGGACTTTAGCAATCAGCCCCAGCATTTT. Protein sequence: CASLDRDFSNQPQHF.

In this sample, this clone turned up a few times. V and J are TRBV5-1 and TRBJ2-1; D gene unclear. V lost 2 bases, J lost 6 bases, and 9 bases lay in between. CDR3 length: 13 amino acids. The V gene's germline CDR1 is SGHRS and CDR2 YFSETQ. Here the CDR3 reads CASSFVIGNEQFF. The CDR3 nucleotides read TGCGCCAGCAGCTTTGTAATAGGCAATGAGCAGTTCTTC. Full variable domain (rest looked up from reference TRBV5-1 and TRBJ2-1): KAGVTQTPRYLIKTRGQQVTLSCSPISGHRSVSWYQQTPGQGLQFLFEYFSETQRNKGNFPGRFSGRQFSNSRSEMNVSTLELGDSALYLCASSFVIGNEQFFGPGTRLTVL.

The V call is TRBV5-1, the J call TRBJ2-1; no definite D call. Trimming removed 4 bases from V and 0 bases from J, with 14 bases in between. The CDR3 is made up of 16 amino acids. CDR1 SGHRS and CDR2 YFSETQ come from the germline V gene. CDR3 coding DNA: TGCGCCAGCAGCCCCATGACGGAGAGCTCCTACAATGAGCAGTTCTTC. Translated: CASSPMTESSYNEQFF.

V gene TRBV6-6 combines with J gene TRBJ2-1; the D is unclear. CDR1 MNHNY and CDR2 SVGAGI come from the germline V gene (reference sequence). V was trimmed by 6 bases and J by 4 bases, leaving 16 bases between them. This CDR3 is built from 15 residues. CDR3 region: CASSQGWAGYNEQFF. The CDR3 DNA reads as TGTGCCAGCAGCCAAGGTTGGGCTGGTTACAATGAGCAGTTCTTC.

This clone was seen a few times. This sequence joins TRBV4-2 and TRBJ1-1; 7 nucleotides line up with TRBD1. The CDR3 is 13 amino acids. V shed 6 bases, J shed 1 base, and the junction held 2 bases outside the gene matches. Germline-derived CDR1 and CDR2 are LGHNA and YNFKEQ. As DNA, the CDR3 is TGTGCCAGCAGGCGACAGGGGAACACTGAAGCTTTCTTT. It yields the protein CASRRQGNTEAFF.